What follows are 32 T cell receptor beta chains derived from one specimen sequenced in a study of cytomegalovirus exposure and HLA in healthy donors. PCR primers comprised 60 Vbeta and 13 Jbeta primers. Sequenced by immunoSEQ multiplex PCR; TCRdb stores in-frame clones only, minus some. The sample has roughly 150,000 clones, about four fifths seen once. Sequencing was done on a sample of PBMCs. The source is a man aged 30 to 45 in good health.

The V and J genes are TRBV6-5 and TRBJ2-1, with 7 bases that match TRBD2. Germline V gives CDR1 MNHEY, CDR2 SVGAGI. The V and J ends lost 5 bases and 10 bases, in that order; junction bases with no gene match: 8. This CDR3 has 13 residues. CDR3 in amino acids: CASSPSGAQEQFF. CDR3 DNA: TGTGCCAGCAGTCCCAGCGGGGCGCAAGAGCAGTTCTTC.

The chain couples TRBV5-6 to TRBJ2-4, with 9 bases identical to TRBD2. The length of the CDR3 is 13 residues. From germline, CDR1 is SGHDT and CDR2 YYEEEE. The ends lost 4 bases at V and 9 bases at J; junction bases unmatched: 5. CDR3 nucleotides: TGTGCCAGCAGCCCGGGACTAGCCGGCATTCAGTACTTC. Translation: CASSPGLAGIQYF.

V usage is TRBV19 and J usage is TRBJ2-7, with D possibly TRBD1 on 6 matching bases. V lost 10 bases and J 0 bases, leaving 13 bases between the germline ends. The CDR3 spans 13 residues. Germline V CDR1 and CDR2: LNHDA, SQIVND (reference sequence). Here the CDR3 DNA reads TGTGCCACCGGCACAGGGATCTCCTACGAGCAGTACTTC. Amino acids: CATGTGISYEQYF.

The rearrangement links TRBV28 to TRBJ1-1; the D is unclear. The germline V and J ends were trimmed by 8 bases and 1 base, with 5 bases remaining between them. The CDR3 runs 11 residues. Germline values: CDR1 MDHEN, CDR2 SYDVKM. CDR3 protein: CASSGNTEAFF. CDR3 DNA sequence: TGTGCCAGCTCAGGGAACACTGAAGCTTTCTTT.

The chain joins TRBV18 to TRBJ2-7, with 11 bases that match TRBD2. Germline assignment: CDR1 KGHSH and CDR2 LQKENI. The ends lost 8 bases at V and 3 bases at J; junction bases unmatched: 9. This CDR3 has 15 residues. The CDR3 nucleotides read TGTGCCAGCCCCCGGACTAGCGGGCTTCTCTACGAGCAGTACTTC. Translated, it gives CASPRTSGLLYEQYF.

The chain joins TRBV7-2 to TRBJ2-1; 9 bases fit TRBD2. The CDR3 contains 15 residues. Germline CDR1 SGHTA, CDR2 FQGNSA. J gave up 3 bases and V 8 bases, and 8 bases lay outside the gene matches. CDR3 in DNA: TGTGCCAGCGGAGATAGCGGGAGTCACTACAATGAGCAGTTCTTC. Its translation: CASGDSGSHYNEQFF.

The genes are TRBV27 and TRBJ2-7; TRBD2 aligns across 9 bases. Germline assignment: CDR1 MNHEY and CDR2 SMNVEV (reference sequence). The J segment lost 0 bases and the V segment lost 6 bases, leaving 6 bases of the junction unmatched. The CDR3 consists of 15 residues. The CDR3 here is CASREGGRASYEQYF. CDR3 nucleotide sequence: TGTGCCAGCAGGGAGGGCGGGAGGGCCTCCTACGAGCAGTACTTC.

J is TRBJ2-5 and V is TRBV7-2; TRBD1 aligns across 10 bases. CDR1 is SGHTA and CDR2 is FQGNSA in the germline V gene. The CDR3 runs to 15 residues. V lost 1 base to trimming and J lost 11 bases; unmatched junction nucleotides: 10. CDR3 coding DNA: TGTGCCAGCAGCTTAGGTCCGGGACAGGGGATCGGGCAGTACTTC. Its translation: CASSLGPGQGIGQYF.

The gene calls are TRBV6-1 and TRBJ2-5; D is undetermined. CDR3 length equals 14 residues. The germline V and J ends were trimmed by 3 bases and 5 bases, with 13 bases remaining between them. In germline, CDR1 is MNHNS, CDR2 SASEGT. As DNA, the CDR3 is TGTGCCAGCAGTGACCAGACGGGTGGGGAGACCCAGTACTTC. As protein: CASSDQTGGETQYF.

This clone was detected once. The chain has TRBV9 and TRBJ2-2; perhaps TRBD1 as D (6 bases). CDR1 is SGDLS, CDR2 YYNGEE, per germline. V was trimmed by 4 bases and J by 4 bases, leaving 14 bases between them. This CDR3 contains 15 residues. CDR3 sequence reads: CASSPGQPSTGELFF. For the CDR3, the DNA is TGTGCCAGCAGCCCCGGACAGCCTTCCACCGGGGAGCTGTTTTTT.

The chain employs TRBV11-1 and TRBJ2-3; TRBD2 aligns across 7 bases. J was trimmed by 7 bases and V by 3 bases; bases with no gene match: 7. The length of the CDR3 is 14 residues. Germline-derived CDR1 and CDR2 are SGHAT and FQDESV (reference sequence). CDR3 loop: CASSFGTTEYTQYF. DNA for the CDR3: TGTGCCAGCAGCTTCGGGACTACAGAATATACGCAGTATTTT.

The chain uses TRBV27 and TRBJ2-1, with 12 bases that match TRBD2. J was trimmed by 7 bases and V by 2 bases; bases with no gene match: 3. CDR3 length equals 15 residues. Germline lookup yields CDR1 MNHEY and CDR2 SMNVEV (reference sequence). CDR3 in DNA: TGTGCCAGCAGTTTAGGGACTAGCGGGCTTAATGAGCAGTTCTTC. Its translation: CASSLGTSGLNEQFF.

The CDR3 loop is CASGSGPRGYTF. The CDR3 DNA follows: TGTGCTAGTGGTTCGGGTCCGAGGGGCTACACCTTC. The chain uses TRBV12-5 and TRBJ1-2; D gene ambiguous. Trimming shortened V by 4 bases and J by 8 bases, and 11 bases separated the two germline ends. This CDR3 spans 12 amino acids. Germline V gene sequence: CDR1 LGHNT, CDR2 FRNRAP.

This clone came up a few times. The V call is TRBV21-1, the J call TRBJ2-1; the table's TRBD2 call for D was not verified on the DNA. TRBV21-1 corresponds to a pseudogene. The CDR3 extends over 16 amino acids. CDR3 sequence (DNA): TGTGCCAGCAGCAAAGAGGTGGAGAGCTCCTACAATGAGCAGTTCTTC. This encodes CASSKEVESSYNEQFF.

This clone has only a few counts. V usage is TRBV6-1 and J usage is TRBJ2-1, with D possibly being TRBD2 (5 bases). The CDR3 has 15 amino acids. Trimming took 8 bases from V and 0 from J, leaving 14 bases between them. The V gene's germline CDR1 is MNHNS and CDR2 SASEGT. Written as DNA, the CDR3 is TGTGCCAGCCAGACCCATAGCGACTCCTACAATGAGCAGTTCTTC. This gives the protein CASQTHSDSYNEQFF.

CDR3 bases: TGTGCCAGCAGCCCCGGGACAGGGTCCAGAACCCAGTACTTC. Translated, it gives CASSPGTGSRTQYF. The chain joins TRBV7-7 to TRBJ2-5; TRBD1 agrees at 9 bases. V gave up 5 bases and J gave up 8 bases; unmatched junction bases: 9. This CDR3 comprises 14 residues. Looked up from germline, CDR1 is SSHAT and CDR2 is FNYEAQ (reference sequence).

The V gene is TRBV7-9, the J gene TRBJ1-1; D is ambiguous. The germline V gene encodes CDR1 SEHNR and CDR2 FQNEAQ (reference sequence). V was cut by 4 bases and J by 10 bases, with 7 bases left in between. The CDR3 is made up of 10 amino acids. The CDR3 sequence: CASSSGSAFF. For the CDR3, the DNA is TGTGCCAGCAGCTCGGGGTCAGCTTTCTTT.

V and J are TRBV23-1 and TRBJ1-2; weak D call: TRBD1 (6 bases). TRBV23-1 is designated an ORF whose function remains uncertain. The V gene lost 3 bases and the J gene lost 1 base, with 15 bases spanning the gap. This CDR3 is built from 16 residues. CDR3 in DNA: TGCGCCAGCAGTCACACCCCCCCGACAGGTAACTATGGCTACACCTTC. It translates to CASSHTPPTGNYGYTF.

The CDR3 loop is CASSRTGTYEQYF. The CDR3 coding sequence is TGTGCCAGCAGTCGCACAGGGACCTACGAGCAGTACTTC. The genes are TRBV27 and TRBJ2-7; D possibly corresponds to TRBD1 (6 bases). CDR1 is MNHEY, CDR2 SMNVEV, per germline (reference sequence). CDR3 length equals 13 residues. V was shortened by 5 bases and J by 2 bases, with 10 bases between the two germline ends.

The chain uses TRBV7-9 and TRBJ2-3; possible D gene TRBD1, 6 bases. Trimming left V 1 base short and J 6 bases short, with 11 bases between. The CDR3 length is 14 residues. CDR1 and CDR2 from the germline V gene are SEHNR and FQNEAQ (reference sequence). In DNA, the CDR3 is TGTGCCAGCAGCTTAGGGACAGCCCCCGATACGCAGTATTTT. Its protein product is CASSLGTAPDTQYF.

V is TRBV19 and J is TRBJ2-7; no definite D call. Germline assignment: CDR1 LNHDA and CDR2 SQIVND (reference sequence). This CDR3 region has 14 residues. The V and J ends lost 3 bases and 2 bases respectively, with 11 bases between them. The CDR3 here is CASSIGWSAYEQYF. The CDR3 bases are TGTGCCAGTAGTATCGGGTGGTCCGCCTACGAGCAGTACTTC.

V and J are TRBV20-1 and TRBJ2-1; 8 nucleotides agree with TRBD2. CDR1 is DFQATT, CDR2 SNEGSKA, per germline (reference sequence). This CDR3 has 11 amino acids. In DNA, the CDR3 is TGCTCCGGACTAGCTTTCAATGAGCAGTTCTTC. Amino acid sequence: CSGLAFNEQFF.

This sequence joins TRBV28 and TRBJ1-1; D not resolved. Germline CDR1 and CDR2: MDHEN and SYDVKM. This CDR3 comprises 15 residues. V was pared by 1 base and J by 2 bases, with 11 bases between. CDR3 sequence reads: CASSLLGRGNTEAFF. The CDR3 coding sequence is TGTGCCAGCAGTTTATTAGGTCGGGGTAACACTGAAGCTTTCTTT.

The genes are TRBV7-2 and TRBJ2-3; possible D gene TRBD2, 5 bases. From germline, CDR1 is SGHTA and CDR2 FQGNSA. Trimming removed 5 bases from V and 4 bases from J, with 13 bases in between. The CDR3 runs 14 residues. This CDR3 is CASSRPGYADTQYF. CDR3 nucleotides: TGTGCCAGCAGCCGTCCGGGATACGCAGATACGCAGTATTTT.

This chain connects TRBV6-5 to TRBJ2-1, with 7 bases lining up with TRBD2. This CDR3 region has 15 residues. Germline V gives CDR1 MNHEY, CDR2 SVGAGI. V gave up 2 bases and J gave up 3 bases; unmatched junction bases: 4. CDR3 amino acids: CASSYSGTGYNEQFF. For the CDR3, the DNA is TGTGCCAGCAGTTACAGCGGGACTGGCTACAATGAGCAGTTCTTC.

The V call is TRBV19, the J call TRBJ2-5, with 9 positions matching TRBD1. The CDR3 sequence is 15 residues long. Trimming removed 3 bases from V and 5 bases from J; junction bases left unmatched: 7. The germline V gene has CDR1 LNHDA and CDR2 SQIVND (reference sequence). In DNA form, the CDR3 reads TGTGCCAGTAGTATTTCCCGGACAGGGGAGGAGACCCAGTACTTC. It translates to CASSISRTGEETQYF.

The count of this clone is one. CDR3 sequence: CASSGQGRPYGYTF. CDR3 sequence (DNA): TGTGCCAGCAGCGGACAGGGCCGGCCCTATGGCTACACCTTC. V is TRBV6-1 and J is TRBJ1-2; 8 bases line up with TRBD1. CDR1 and CDR2 (germline): MNHNS, SASEGT. The CDR3 totals 14 residues. V trimming: 6 bases; J trimming: 4 bases; junction bases outside the gene matches: 7.

The gene calls are TRBV30 and TRBJ2-3, with no clear D. V shed 5 bases and J shed 2 bases, with 8 bases lying between them. From germline, CDR1 is GTSNPN and CDR2 SVGIG (reference sequence). CDR3 length: 12 amino acids. The DNA of the CDR3 is TGTGCCTGGTCCCTTAACACAGATACGCAGTATTTT. Its protein product is CAWSLNTDTQYF.

This clone was counted once. The CDR3 protein is CASSSSVVGHEQFF. As DNA, the CDR3 is TGTGCCAGCAGCTCCTCCGTAGTGGGGCATGAGCAGTTCTTC. This chain joins TRBV5-4 and TRBJ2-1, with a tentative D call TRBD1 (5 bases). Germline V gives CDR1 SGHNT, CDR2 YYREEE (reference sequence). This CDR3 region has 14 residues. Between the trimmed V and J ends, which lost 3 bases and 8 bases, there was a span of 15 bases.

V is TRBV6-6 and J is TRBJ1-1; tentatively, D is TRBD1 (6 bases). The CDR3 runs 16 residues. The V gene lost 6 bases and the J gene lost 0 bases, with 17 bases spanning the gap. Germline V gene sequence: CDR1 MNHNY, CDR2 SVGAGI (reference sequence). CDR3 DNA: TGTGCCAGCAGCCGTCGCGGGGGGGCCATGAACACTGAAGCTTTCTTT. Protein product: CASSRRGGAMNTEAFF.

The chain recombines TRBV30 with TRBJ1-4, with D possibly TRBD1 on 6 matching bases. Germline V gives CDR1 GTSNPN, CDR2 SVGIG (reference sequence). The germline V and J ends were trimmed by 5 bases and 12 bases, with 19 bases remaining between them. This CDR3 has 13 residues. CDR3 in DNA: TGTGCCTGGTCAGGACAGCCCACGACGGAACTGTTTTTT. The encoded protein is CAWSGQPTTELFF. Supplemented by reference TRBV30 and TRBJ1-4, the full variable domain reads SQTIHQWPATLVQPVGSPLSLECTVEGTSNPNLYWYRQAAGRGLQLLFYSVGIGQISSEVPQNLSASRPQDRQFILSSKKLLLSDSGFYLCAWSGQPTTELFFGSGTQLSVL.

The chain couples TRBV4-3 to TRBJ2-3, with 14 positions matching TRBD2. CDR1 LGHNA and CDR2 YSLEER come from the germline V gene. V lost 0 bases and J lost 1; bases outside the gene matches: 3. The CDR3 is made up of 18 amino acids. DNA for the CDR3: TGCGCCAGCAGCCAAGATGGGACTAGCGGGAGTGGCACAGATACGCAGTATTTT. The encoded protein is CASSQDGTSGSGTDTQYF.